These 21 T cell receptor beta chains were sequenced from one sample in a study of blood T cell repertoires in COVID-19. This table comes from immunoSEQ multiplex PCR, and its TCRdb copy is limited to in-frame clones, with some not included. Of about 45,000 clones in the sample, about nine tenths were seen once. Sequenced: peripheral blood. These TCRs come from a human donor in a cohort sampled during active COVID-19.

This chain joins TRBV19 and TRBJ1-1; 9 bases map to TRBD1. J was trimmed by 0 bases and V by 7 bases; bases with no gene match: 6. The CDR3 runs 15 residues. Germline V gives CDR1 LNHDA, CDR2 SQIVND (reference sequence). This chain's CDR3 is CASMGQGTMNTEAFF. The CDR3 DNA reads TGTGCCAGTATGGGACAGGGAACCATGAACACTGAAGCTTTCTTT.

The V call is TRBV5-5, the J call TRBJ1-2; perhaps TRBD1 as D (5 bases). The CDR3 extends over 16 amino acids. Trimming cost V 3 bases and J 1 base, with 16 bases left between them. Germline lookup yields CDR1 SGHKS and CDR2 YYEKEE (reference sequence). The CDR3 DNA follows: TGTGCCAGCAGCTCCGAAGACAGAGGCCTTAACTATGGCTACACCTTC. Translated: CASSSEDRGLNYGYTF.

The genes are TRBV7-6 and TRBJ2-7, with TRBD2 matching over 8 bases. V was clipped by 0 bases and J by 6 bases; unmatched bases: 10. Germline CDR1 and CDR2: SGHVS and FNYEAQ. There are 16 residues in the CDR3. The CDR3 DNA sequence: TGTGCCAGCAGCTTAGCGGGGCCAGCGGGGGCTATCGAGCAGTACTTC. Translated, it gives CASSLAGPAGAIEQYF.

The V call is TRBV27, the J call TRBJ1-5, with a tentative D call TRBD1 (5 bases). Trimming cost V 1 base and J 4 bases, with 11 bases left between them. The CDR3 covers 15 residues. Germline V gives CDR1 MNHEY, CDR2 SMNVEV (reference sequence). Here the CDR3 DNA reads TGTGCCAGCAGTTTATACGCAGGGCTTAATCAGCCCCAGCATTTT. It encodes CASSLYAGLNQPQHF.

The CDR3 here is CASLGAVQSDTEAFF. The CDR3 region has the DNA TGTGCCAGCTTAGGGGCAGTTCAGTCGGACACTGAAGCTTTCTTT. The chain couples TRBV5-5 to TRBJ1-1; a possible D gene is TRBD1 (5 bases). The CDR3 has 15 amino acids. The germline V gene has CDR1 SGHKS and CDR2 YYEKEE (reference sequence). V was cut by 7 bases and J by 3 bases, with 19 bases left in between. The whole variable domain, remainder taken from reference TRBV5-5 and TRBJ1-1, is DAGVTQSPTHLIKTRGQQVTLRCSPISGHKSVSWYQQVLGQGPQFIFQYYEKEERGRGNFPDRFSARQFPNYSSELNVNALLLGDSALYLCASLGAVQSDTEAFFGQGTRLTVV.

The rearrangement links TRBV7-2 to TRBJ1-2; TRBD1 is a possible D gene (6 bases). The germline V gene has CDR1 SGHTA and CDR2 FQGNSA. This CDR3 spans 15 amino acids. V gave up 0 bases and J gave up 5 bases, with 13 bases separating them. The CDR3 DNA follows: TGTGCCAGCAGCTTAGCTTCGGACAGCGGTTATGGCTACACCTTC. Its translation: CASSLASDSGYGYTF.

The sample holds one count of this clone. The rearrangement uses TRBV6-2 or TRBV6-3 and TRBJ2-7, with TRBD1 matching 9 bases. Germline V gene lookup returns CDR1 MNHEY and CDR2 SVGEGT. The CDR3 consists of 11 residues. Unmatched junction bases numbered 1, after V lost 6 bases and J lost 7 bases. The CDR3 DNA reads as TGTGCCAGCAGCGGGACAGGGGAGCAGTACTTC. This encodes CASSGTGEQYF.

The V gene is TRBV2, the J gene TRBJ1-4; perhaps TRBD1 as D (6 bases). Trimming cost V 4 bases and J 8 bases, with 14 bases left between them. The CDR3 has 14 residues. Looked up from germline, CDR1 is SNHLY and CDR2 is FYNNEI. CDR3 nucleotides: TGTGCCAGCAGTGCGGACAGAGGGAGAGAAAAACTGTTTTTT. It translates to CASSADRGREKLFF.

This chain uses TRBV7-2 with TRBJ1-6; no definite D call. The CDR3 is 16 residues long. The V and J ends lost 0 bases and 8 bases respectively, with 14 bases between them. The germline V gene has CDR1 SGHTA and CDR2 FQGNSA. The CDR3 is CASSLALGSGDSPLHF. DNA of the CDR3: TGTGCCAGCAGCTTAGCGCTAGGCAGTGGTGATTCACCCCTCCACTTT.

The rearrangement links TRBV7-2 to TRBJ1-3; D possibly corresponds to TRBD1 (5 bases). Germline V CDR1 and CDR2: SGHTA, FQGNSA. The CDR3 consists of 17 residues. Between the trimmed V and J ends, which lost 5 bases and 1 base, there was a span of 18 bases. The CDR3 region has the DNA TGTGCCAGCAGCCTCCAGGGTTCGGGGGTATCTGGAAACACCATATATTTT. Translating it yields CASSLQGSGVSGNTIYF.

V usage is TRBV6-6 and J usage is TRBJ1-2; 7 positions match TRBD1. J was trimmed by 2 bases and V by 5 bases; bases with no gene match: 5. Per the germline V gene, CDR1 is MNHNY and CDR2 is SVGAGI (reference sequence). The CDR3 spans 14 residues. This chain's CDR3 is CASSTDRANYGYTF. The CDR3 nucleotides are TGTGCCAGCAGTACCGACAGGGCGAACTATGGCTACACCTTC.

This clone came up once. This sequence joins TRBV4-1 and TRBJ1-6; TRBD1 aligns across 11 bases. V was clipped by 7 bases and J by 7 bases; unmatched bases: 18. Germline V CDR1 and CDR2: MGHRA, YSYEKL. CDR3 length equals 19 residues. In DNA form, the CDR3 reads TGCGCCAGCACCGATAGAGCTCCGGGACAGGGGGTCGGCAATTCACCCCTCCACTTT. Its translation is CASTDRAPGQGVGNSPLHF.

The V and J genes are TRBV5-8 and TRBJ1-3; weak D call: TRBD1 (5 bases). V was shortened by 6 bases and J by 2 bases, with 9 bases between the two germline ends. Germline CDR1 is SGHTS and CDR2 is YDEGEE. This CDR3 contains 13 residues. CDR3 nucleotides: TGTGCCAGCACCCTGACAGCTGGAAACACCATATATTTT. Translating it yields CASTLTAGNTIYF.

The rearrangement links TRBV19 to TRBJ1-1; the match to TRBD1 covers 9 bases. This CDR3 spans 14 amino acids. Germline assignment: CDR1 LNHDA and CDR2 SQIVND (reference sequence). With 5 bases clipped from V and 6 bases from J, the junction kept 7 bases outside the gene matches. CDR3 sequence reads: CASSSNRGPAEAFF. The CDR3 DNA reads as TGTGCCAGTAGTTCAAACAGGGGGCCCGCTGAAGCTTTCTTT.

The chain combines TRBV11-2 with TRBJ1-6; tentatively, D is TRBD1 (6 bases). CDR3 length equals 17 residues. The V gene lost 5 bases and the J gene lost 5 bases, with 19 bases spanning the gap. The germline V gene encodes CDR1 SGHAT and CDR2 FQNNGV. CDR3 coding DNA: TGTGCCAGCAGCCCCAGTGGATGGGGACAAGATAATTCACCCCTCCACTTT. It is translated as CASSPSGWGQDNSPLHF.

V is TRBV10-3 and J is TRBJ2-7; no firm D call. Germline V gene data show CDR1 as ENHRY and CDR2 as SYGVKD. The length of the CDR3 is 14 residues. V was pared by 6 bases and J by 3 bases, with 15 bases between. In DNA form, the CDR3 reads TGTGCCATCAGAGATCTTACAGAGCACTACGAGCAGTACTTC. It specifies CAIRDLTEHYEQYF.

V is TRBV7-2 and J is TRBJ2-7, with 8 bases that match TRBD1. Germline V gene data show CDR1 as SGHTA and CDR2 as FQGNSA. V trimming: 6 bases; J trimming: 7 bases; junction bases outside the gene matches: 8. This CDR3 has 13 amino acids. This CDR3 is CASRLTGGEEQYF. As DNA, the CDR3 is TGTGCCAGCAGACTAACAGGGGGAGAGGAGCAGTACTTC.

The gene calls are TRBV6-5 and TRBJ1-1; 7 bases map to TRBD1. The CDR3 runs to 13 residues. Unmatched junction bases numbered 4, after V lost 6 bases and J lost 3 bases. CDR1 is MNHEY and CDR2 is SVGAGI in the germline V gene. This chain's CDR3 is CASRDRPHTEAFF. The DNA of the CDR3 is TGTGCCAGCAGGGACAGGCCCCACACTGAAGCTTTCTTT.

The rearrangement uses TRBV13 and TRBJ1-1; no firm D call. The CDR3 runs to 13 residues. The ends were cut back, 5 bases at V and 6 bases at J, with 13 bases in the middle. Germline-derived CDR1 and CDR2 are PRHDT and FYEKMQ (reference sequence). The CDR3 loop reads CASSHRESSEAFF. DNA of the CDR3: TGTGCCAGCAGCCATCGGGAATCCTCTGAAGCTTTCTTT. The variable domain in full, with the rest retrieved from reference TRBV13 and TRBJ1-1, is AAGVIQSPRHLIKEKRETATLKCYPIPRHDTVYWYQQGPGQDPQFLISFYEKMQSDKGSIPDRFSAQQFSDYHSELNMSSLELGDSALYFCASSHRESSEAFFGQGTRLTVV.

The chain joins TRBV7-2 to TRBJ2-7, with 7 bases aligning to TRBD1. With V trimmed by 1 base and J by 0 bases, 3 bases remained unmatched. This CDR3 has 15 amino acids. CDR1 and CDR2 (germline): SGHTA, FQGNSA. The CDR3 DNA sequence: TGTGCCAGCAGCTTAGAGACAGGGAGCTCCTACGAGCAGTACTTC. Translated: CASSLETGSSYEQYF.

J is TRBJ2-7 and V is TRBV7-2; 7 nucleotides align to TRBD1. The ends lost 4 bases at V and 3 bases at J; junction bases unmatched: 6. The CDR3 sequence is 14 residues long. Germline V gives CDR1 SGHTA, CDR2 FQGNSA. The CDR3 here is CASSSWTGNYEQYF. The CDR3 DNA follows: TGTGCCAGCAGCTCCTGGACAGGTAACTACGAGCAGTACTTC. Drawing the rest from reference TRBV7-2 and TRBJ2-7, the complete variable domain is GAGVSQSPSNKVTEKGKDVELRCDPISGHTALYWYRQSLGQGLEFLIYFQGNSAPDKSGLPSDRFSAERTGGSVSTLTIQRTQQEDSAVYLCASSSWTGNYEQYFGPGTRLTVT.